This TCR beta chain was captured by sequencing in a study of blood T cells in healthy people across ages. This CDR3 region has 15 residues. Trimming took 6 bases from V and 0 from J, leaving 11 bases between them. Germline V lookup: CDR1 LGHNA, CDR2 YSLEER. Alongside a J-beta primer mix, a sample-barcoded 5' primer served in a second PCR lasting roughly 6 to 12 cycles. TCRdb re-called the 5' RACE reads through MiXCR, storing one row per CDR3 protein. The sample holds roughly 640,000 distinct CDR3 sequences; approximately 30% are singletons and the top ten take less than 20%. As concerns this clonotype: A read error may be the cause here, since a much bigger clone is one base away.

The sequenced sample was blood. The V gene is TRBV4-3, the J gene TRBJ1-4, with D maybe TRBD1 (6 bases). The TCR sequence derives from a woman of 80 years or more in good health. CDR3 nucleotides: TGCGCCAGCAGACAGACAGGATCAACTAATGAAAAACTGTTTTTT. It codes for CASRQTGSTNEKLFF.